The text below deals with one TCR beta chain. A few counts support this clonotype. What this receptor recognizes is not known. Per-base quality was not reported, and no clone a single base away is much larger than it. The junction carries 18 bases between V and J, which are trimmed by 6 bases and 6 bases respectively. The germline V gene provides CDR1 MGHRA and CDR2 YSYEKL. The CDR3 spans 14 residues, from the cysteine through the phenylalanine. Only CDR3 DNA is held: 42 bases, read in frame from base 1. TCR cDNA was made using 5'RACE template switching, a step that added a universal primer site and unique molecular identifiers. Priming for cDNA synthesis came from both the TCR alpha and TCR beta constant segments. Two PCR steps were used to amplify libraries, with sample barcodes and sequencing adapters being added in the second step. Sequencing of libraries was performed on Illumina HiSeq 2500 (2x100 bp) or NovaSeq (2x150 bp). As for the original processing: MIGEC was used to demultiplex reads and collapse the reads into UMI consensus sequences, and MiXCR was used for V(D)J alignment. Using edgeR on replicate PBMC samples, clonotypes were called vaccine-responding if FDR was below 0.01 and the log2 fold change was above 5 up to day 15. CD4 or CD8 identity was assigned to each bulk clonotype according to whether the clonotype was present at higher abundance in the sequenced CD4 repertoire or the sequenced CD8 repertoire. TCRdb handled the public reads itself, with Q25 trimming in fastp and clone calling in MiXCR, and kept productive beta chains. When rows share a CDR3 protein, they turn into one entry using the most common DNA and genes. For this entry, the V and J calls and clone size follow TCRdb and not the study's own pipeline. This sample gives 250,000 to 350,000 distinct CDR3 sequences in total; 6.5% to 8.5% of them show up just once. The top ten clones comprise over 15% of the sample.

This sample is drawn from a study of T cells after yellow fever vaccination (dated by TCRdb to the late 2010s). Regarding the study in general: The SMART-Seq v4 Ultra Low Input RNA kit was used to prepare libraries from fractions with low cell numbers. To follow T-cell clones before and after primary and booster YFV17D yellow fever vaccination, bulk TCR alpha and beta repertoires were sequenced over time. Two healthy male donors made up the cohort, one aged 18 to 29 years and the other aged 30 to 39 years. Blood samples were taken at several timepoints before and after primary and secondary immunization, and bulk PBMC replicates and cell subsets were isolated. Results and caveats for the whole study, not just this receptor: Compared with the primary T-cell response, the secondary T-cell response was weaker but faster, peaking on day 5 rather than day 15. After the booster, most clones that had expanded after primary vaccination were detected again (approximately 96% of CD4 and 88% of CD8), suggesting broad maintenance of memory. A small fraction of clonotypes appeared in both the CD4 and CD8 compartments, likely as a result of convergent recombination. The study included only a couple of donors, which limits how far the findings can be generalized. Because abundant contaminating clonotypes from the bulk population could be contained in FACS-sorted repertoires, computational filtering was required.

Sample treatment or condition, as interpreted from the label and publication: live attenuated yellow fever vaccine strain. At each blood-draw timepoint, two biological replicates of bulk PBMCs were collected. PBMCs were isolated from peripheral blood using a standard Ficoll-Paque protocol. TriZol was used to extract RNA from bulk PBMCs, from CD4 and CD8 fractions, and from dextramer-positive and dextramer-negative fractions. Sequencing was performed on PBMCs, taken about 41 days after the first yellow fever vaccination. The clonotype originates from a young man who received the YFV17D yellow fever vaccine. The rearranged chain carries TRBV4-1 and TRBJ2-7; TRBD1 might be the D gene, on 6 matching bases. Here is the DNA: TGCGCCAGCAGGGGGGAAACAGGGACGGGCGAGCAGTACTTC. Its protein product is CASRGETGTGEQYF.